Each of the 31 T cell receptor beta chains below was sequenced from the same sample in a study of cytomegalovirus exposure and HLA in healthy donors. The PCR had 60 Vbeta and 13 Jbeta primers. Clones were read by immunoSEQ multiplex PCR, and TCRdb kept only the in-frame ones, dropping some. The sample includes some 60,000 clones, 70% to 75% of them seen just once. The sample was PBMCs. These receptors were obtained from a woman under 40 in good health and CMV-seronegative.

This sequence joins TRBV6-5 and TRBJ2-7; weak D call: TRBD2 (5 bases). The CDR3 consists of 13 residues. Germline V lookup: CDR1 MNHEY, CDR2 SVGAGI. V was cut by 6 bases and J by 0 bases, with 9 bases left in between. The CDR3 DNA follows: TGTGCCAGCAGGTCGGGAAGCTCCTACGAGCAGTACTTC. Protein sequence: CASRSGSSYEQYF.

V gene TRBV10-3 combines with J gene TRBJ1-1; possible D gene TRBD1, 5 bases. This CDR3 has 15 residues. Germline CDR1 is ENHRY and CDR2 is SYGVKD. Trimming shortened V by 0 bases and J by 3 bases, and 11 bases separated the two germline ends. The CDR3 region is CAISESTGSYTEAFF. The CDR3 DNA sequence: TGTGCCATCAGTGAGTCAACAGGCTCCTACACTGAAGCTTTCTTT.

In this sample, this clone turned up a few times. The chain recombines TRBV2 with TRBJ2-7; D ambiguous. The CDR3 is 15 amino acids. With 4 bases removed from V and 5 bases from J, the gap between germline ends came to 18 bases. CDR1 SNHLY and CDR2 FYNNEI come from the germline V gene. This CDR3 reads CASSVGQALLNEQYV. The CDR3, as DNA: TGTGCCAGCAGTGTTGGGCAGGCCCTCTTGAACGAGCAGTACGTC.

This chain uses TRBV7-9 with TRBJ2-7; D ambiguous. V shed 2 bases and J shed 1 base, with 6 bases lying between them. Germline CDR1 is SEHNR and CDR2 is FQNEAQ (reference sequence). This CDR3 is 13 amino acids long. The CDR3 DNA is TGTGCCAGCAGCTTACTCGCGTCCTACGAGCAGTACTTC. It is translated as CASSLLASYEQYF.

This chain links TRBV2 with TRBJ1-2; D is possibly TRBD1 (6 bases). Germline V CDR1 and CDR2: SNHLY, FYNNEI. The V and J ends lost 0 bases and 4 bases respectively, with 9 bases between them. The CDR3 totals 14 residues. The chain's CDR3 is CASSEARTVYGYTF. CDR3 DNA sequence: TGTGCCAGCAGTGAAGCGCGGACAGTCTATGGCTACACCTTC.

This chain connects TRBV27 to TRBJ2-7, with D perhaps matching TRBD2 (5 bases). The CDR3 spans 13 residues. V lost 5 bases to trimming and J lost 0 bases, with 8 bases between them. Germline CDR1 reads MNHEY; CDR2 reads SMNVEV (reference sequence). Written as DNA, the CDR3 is TGTGCCAGCAGTCACGGGGACTCCTACGAGCAGTACTTC. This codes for CASSHGDSYEQYF.

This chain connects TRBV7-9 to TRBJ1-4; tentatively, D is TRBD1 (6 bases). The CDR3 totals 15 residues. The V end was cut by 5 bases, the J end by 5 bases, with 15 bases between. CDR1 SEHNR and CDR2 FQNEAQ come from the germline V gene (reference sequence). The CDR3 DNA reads TGTGCCAGCAGCCGACACTCGACAGGAAATGAAAAACTGTTTTTT. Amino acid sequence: CASSRHSTGNEKLFF.

The CDR3 DNA sequence: TGTGCCAGCAGCCAAGATGAGGGCGTACGGCCCCAGCATTTT. Encoded protein: CASSQDEGVRPQHF. J is TRBJ1-5 and V is TRBV4-2; D is undetermined. The CDR3 runs 14 residues. Trimming cost V 0 bases and J 9 bases, with 12 bases left between them. CDR1 LGHNA and CDR2 YNFKEQ come from the germline V gene.

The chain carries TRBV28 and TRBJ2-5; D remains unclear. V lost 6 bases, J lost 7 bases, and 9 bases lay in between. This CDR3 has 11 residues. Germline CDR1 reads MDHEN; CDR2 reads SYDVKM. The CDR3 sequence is CASSLTRTQYF. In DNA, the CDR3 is TGTGCCAGCAGCCTTACTCGGACCCAGTACTTC.

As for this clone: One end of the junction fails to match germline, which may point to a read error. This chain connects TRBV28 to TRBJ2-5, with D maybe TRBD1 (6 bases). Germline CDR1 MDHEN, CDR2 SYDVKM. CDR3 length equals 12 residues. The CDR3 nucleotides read TGTGCCAGCAGTTTGGACAGCTACGAGCAGCACTTC. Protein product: CASSLDSYEQHF.

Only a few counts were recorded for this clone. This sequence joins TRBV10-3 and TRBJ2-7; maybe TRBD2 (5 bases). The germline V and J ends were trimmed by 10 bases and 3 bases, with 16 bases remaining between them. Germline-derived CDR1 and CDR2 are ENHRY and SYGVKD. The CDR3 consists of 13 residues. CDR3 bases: TGTGCCACTAGCAGAGGATTTGACTACGAGCAGTACGTC. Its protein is CATSRGFDYEQYV.

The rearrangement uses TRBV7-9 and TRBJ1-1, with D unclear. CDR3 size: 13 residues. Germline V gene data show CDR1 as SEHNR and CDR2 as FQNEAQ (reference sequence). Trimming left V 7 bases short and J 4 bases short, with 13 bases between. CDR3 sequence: CASTLVWSTEAFF. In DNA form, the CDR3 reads TGTGCCAGCACCCTGGTTTGGAGCACTGAAGCTTTCTTT.

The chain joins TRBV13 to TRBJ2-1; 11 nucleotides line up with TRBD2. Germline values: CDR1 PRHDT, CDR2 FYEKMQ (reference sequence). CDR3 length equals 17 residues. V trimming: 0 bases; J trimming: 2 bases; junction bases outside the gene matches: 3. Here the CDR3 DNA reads TGTGCCAGCAGCTTAGGCAAGACTAGCGGGGCCTACAATGAGCAGTTCTTC. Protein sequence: CASSLGKTSGAYNEQFF.

The CDR3 DNA sequence: TGTGCCAGCAGTTTATCGGCGGTAACTAATGAAAAACTGTTTTTT. Its protein is CASSLSAVTNEKLFF. This chain links TRBV27 with TRBJ1-4; D ambiguous. The V gene's germline CDR1 is MNHEY and CDR2 SMNVEV (reference sequence). CDR3 size: 15 residues. Trimming took off 0 bases at V and 1 base at J, with 6 bases between the two ends.

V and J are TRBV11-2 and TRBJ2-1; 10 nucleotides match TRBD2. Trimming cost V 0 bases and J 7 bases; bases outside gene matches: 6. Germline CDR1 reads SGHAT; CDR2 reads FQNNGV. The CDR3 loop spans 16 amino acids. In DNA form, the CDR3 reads TGTGCCAGCAGCTTAGATCCTAGCGGGAGTTTGAATGAGCAGTTCTTC. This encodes CASSLDPSGSLNEQFF.

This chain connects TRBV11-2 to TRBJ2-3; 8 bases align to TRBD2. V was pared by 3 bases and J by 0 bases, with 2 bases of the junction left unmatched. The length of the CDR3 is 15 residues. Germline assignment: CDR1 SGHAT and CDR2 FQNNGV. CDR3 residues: CASSFSGASTDTQYF. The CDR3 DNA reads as TGTGCCAGCAGCTTTAGCGGGGCCAGCACAGATACGCAGTATTTT.

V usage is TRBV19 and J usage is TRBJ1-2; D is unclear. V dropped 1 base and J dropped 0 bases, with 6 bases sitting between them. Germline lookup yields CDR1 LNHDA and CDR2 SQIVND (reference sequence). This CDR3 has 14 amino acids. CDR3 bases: TGTGCCAGTAGTATAGGGTCTACTAACTATGGCTACACCTTC. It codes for CASSIGSTNYGYTF.

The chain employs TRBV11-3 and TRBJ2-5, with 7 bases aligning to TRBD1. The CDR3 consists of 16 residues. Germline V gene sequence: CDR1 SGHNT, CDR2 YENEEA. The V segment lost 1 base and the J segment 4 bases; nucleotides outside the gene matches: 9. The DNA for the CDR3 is TGTGCCAGCAGCTTAGGGAGGACAGGCGGTTTAGAGACCCAGTACTTC. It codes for CASSLGRTGGLETQYF.

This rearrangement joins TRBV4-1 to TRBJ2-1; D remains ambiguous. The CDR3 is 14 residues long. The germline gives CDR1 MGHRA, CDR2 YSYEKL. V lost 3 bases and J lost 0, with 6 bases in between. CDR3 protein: CASSHGSSYNEQFF. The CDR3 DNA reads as TGCGCCAGCAGCCACGGGTCCTCCTACAATGAGCAGTTCTTC.

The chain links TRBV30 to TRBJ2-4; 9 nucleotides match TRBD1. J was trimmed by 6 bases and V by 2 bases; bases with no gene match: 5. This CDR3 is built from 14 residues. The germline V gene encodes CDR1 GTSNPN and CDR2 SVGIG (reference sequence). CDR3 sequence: CAWSPGQGINIQYF. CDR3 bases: TGTGCCTGGAGTCCGGGACAGGGAATAAACATTCAGTACTTC.

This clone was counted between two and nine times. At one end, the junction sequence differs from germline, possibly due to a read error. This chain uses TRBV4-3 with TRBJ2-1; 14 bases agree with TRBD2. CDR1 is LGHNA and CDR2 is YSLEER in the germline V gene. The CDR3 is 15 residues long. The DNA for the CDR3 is TGCGCCAGCAGCCCCGGGACTAGCGGGAGCTGCGGCGGGATCTTC. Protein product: CASSPGTSGSCGGIF.

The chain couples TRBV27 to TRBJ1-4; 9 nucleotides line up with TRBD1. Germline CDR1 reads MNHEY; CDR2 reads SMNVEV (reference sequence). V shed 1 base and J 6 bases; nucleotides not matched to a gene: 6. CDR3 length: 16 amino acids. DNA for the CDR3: TGTGCCAGCAGTTTATGGGGGGGGGACAGGGATGAAAAACTGTTTTTT. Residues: CASSLWGGDRDEKLFF.

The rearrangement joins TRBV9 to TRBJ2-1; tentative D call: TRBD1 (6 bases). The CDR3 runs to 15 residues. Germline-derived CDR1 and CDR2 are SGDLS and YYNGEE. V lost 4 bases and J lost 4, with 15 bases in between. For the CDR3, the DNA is TGTGCCAGCAGCTCACAGGGTAATTTGTACAATGAGCAGTTCTTC. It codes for CASSSQGNLYNEQFF.

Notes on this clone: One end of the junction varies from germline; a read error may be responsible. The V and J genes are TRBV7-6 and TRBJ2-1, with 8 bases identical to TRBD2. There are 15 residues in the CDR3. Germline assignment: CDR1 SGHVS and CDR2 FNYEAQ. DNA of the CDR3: TGTGCCGGCAGCTTAGAGGCTAGCGGGTGGGATGAGCAGTTCTTC. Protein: CAGSLEASGWDEQFF. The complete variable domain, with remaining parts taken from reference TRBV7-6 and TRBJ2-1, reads GAGVSQSPRYKVTKRGQDVALRCDPISGHVSLYWYRQALGQGPEFLTYFNYEAQQDKSGLPNDRFSAERPEGSISTLTIQRTEQRDSAMYRCAGSLEASGWDEQFFGPGTRLTVL.

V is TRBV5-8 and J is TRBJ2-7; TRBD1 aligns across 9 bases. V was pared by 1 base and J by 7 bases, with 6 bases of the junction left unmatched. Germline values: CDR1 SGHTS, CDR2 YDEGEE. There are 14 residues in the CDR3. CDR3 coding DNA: TGTGCCAGCAGCTTGCGGACAGGGGAAGATGAGCAGTACGTC. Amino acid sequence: CASSLRTGEDEQYV.

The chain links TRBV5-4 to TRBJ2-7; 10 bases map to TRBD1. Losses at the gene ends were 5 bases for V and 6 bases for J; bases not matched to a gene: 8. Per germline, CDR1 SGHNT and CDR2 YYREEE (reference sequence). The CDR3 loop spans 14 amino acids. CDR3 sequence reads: CASRLPGQGCEQYV. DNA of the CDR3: TGTGCCAGCAGATTACCGGGACAGGGGTGCGAGCAGTACGTC.

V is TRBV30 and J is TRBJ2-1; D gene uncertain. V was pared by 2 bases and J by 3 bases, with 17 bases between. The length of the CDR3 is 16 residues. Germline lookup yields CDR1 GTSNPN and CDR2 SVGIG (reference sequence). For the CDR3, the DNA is TGTGCCTGGAGTTTCACCGACTCCCGTGGCTACAATGAGCAGTTCTTC. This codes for CAWSFTDSRGYNEQFF.

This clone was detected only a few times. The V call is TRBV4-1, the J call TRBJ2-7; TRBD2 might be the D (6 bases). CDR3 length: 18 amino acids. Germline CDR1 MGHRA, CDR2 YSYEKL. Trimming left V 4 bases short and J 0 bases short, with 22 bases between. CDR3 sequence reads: CASSPSRSERVSSYEQYV. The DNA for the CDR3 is TGCGCCAGCAGCCCCTCTCGGAGTGAGCGGGTCAGCTCCTACGAGCAGTACGTC.

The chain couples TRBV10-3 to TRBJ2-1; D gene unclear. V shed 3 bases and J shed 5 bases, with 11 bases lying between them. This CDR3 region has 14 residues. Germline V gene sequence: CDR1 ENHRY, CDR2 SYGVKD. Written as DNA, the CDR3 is TGTGCCATCAGTGATCAGTTGAAAGACAATGAGCAGTTCTTC. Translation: CAISDQLKDNEQFF.

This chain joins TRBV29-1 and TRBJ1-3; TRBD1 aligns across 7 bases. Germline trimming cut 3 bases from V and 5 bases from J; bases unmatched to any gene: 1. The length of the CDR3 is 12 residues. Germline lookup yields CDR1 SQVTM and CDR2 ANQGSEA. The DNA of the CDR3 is TGCAGCGTTGAGACAGGGCGAAACACCATATATTTT. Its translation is CSVETGRNTIYF. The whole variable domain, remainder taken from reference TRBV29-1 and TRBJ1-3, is SAVISQKPSRDICQRGTSLTIQCQVDSQVTMMFWYRQQPGQSLTLIATANQGSEATYESGFVIDKFPISRPNLTFSTLTVSNMSPEDSSIYLCSVETGRNTIYFGEGSWLTVV.

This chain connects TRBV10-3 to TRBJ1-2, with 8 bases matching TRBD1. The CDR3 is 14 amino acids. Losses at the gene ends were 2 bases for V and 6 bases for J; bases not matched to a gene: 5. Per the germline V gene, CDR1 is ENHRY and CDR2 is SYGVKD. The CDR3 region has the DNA TGTGCCATCAGTGAGGACAGGGGAAGGCATGGCTACACCTTC. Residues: CAISEDRGRHGYTF.